Listed here are 25 T cell receptor beta chains from one sample, sequenced in a study of shared clonotypes between healthy human individuals. The repertoire was sequenced with immunoSEQ multiplex PCR; TCRdb's copy has only in-frame clones and lacks some. The sample lists approximately 1.5 million clones, under 99% occurring once. The sequencing input was naive CD4+ T cells sorted from blood. Subset specified: CD45RA+ positively selected. These receptors came from a young man in good health.

V usage is TRBV5-1 and J usage is TRBJ2-6, with no clear D. The CDR3 is made up of 17 amino acids. Germline V gene data show CDR1 as SGHRS and CDR2 as YFSETQ. V was shortened by 6 bases and J by 0 bases, with 16 bases between the two germline ends. The CDR3: CASTRPGTSSGANVLTF. DNA for the CDR3: TGCGCCAGCACCCGGCCGGGCACCAGCTCTGGGGCCAACGTCCTGACTTTC.

CDR3 protein: CASSSGSLATPDTQYF. The DNA for the CDR3 is TGTGCCAGCAGTTCGGGATCACTCGCAACCCCAGATACGCAGTATTTT. This chain connects TRBV6-4 to TRBJ2-3, with TRBD2 as a possible D gene (5 bases). Between the trimmed V and J ends, which lost 5 bases and 4 bases, there was a span of 19 bases. This CDR3 contains 16 residues. Germline lookup yields CDR1 MRHNA and CDR2 SNTAGT.

The chain uses TRBV4-1 and TRBJ1-5, with D uncertain. This CDR3 is 16 amino acids long. The germline V and J ends were trimmed by 0 bases and 6 bases, with 15 bases remaining between them. The germline gives CDR1 MGHRA, CDR2 YSYEKL. The CDR3 coding sequence is TGCGCCAGCAGCCAAGATCAATTGGCAGGCCCTCAGCCCCAGCATTTT. It specifies CASSQDQLAGPQPQHF.

The chain combines TRBV6-5 with TRBJ1-1; D gene uncertain. This CDR3 has 15 residues. CDR1 is MNHEY and CDR2 is SVGAGI in the germline V gene. With 0 bases removed from V and 5 bases from J, the gap between germline ends came to 13 bases. In nucleotides, the CDR3 is TGTGCCAGCAGTTACTCGGGCGCTCTGGGGACTGAAGCTTTCTTT. This translates into CASSYSGALGTEAFF.

V and J are TRBV2 and TRBJ2-3; 8 bases line up with TRBD1. Germline CDR1 reads SNHLY; CDR2 reads FYNNEI. The CDR3 is 14 amino acids. Trimming cost V 4 bases and J 3 bases; bases outside gene matches: 3. CDR3 sequence: CASSARGRTDTQYF. Written as DNA, the CDR3 is TGTGCCAGCAGTGCCAGGGGGCGTACAGATACGCAGTATTTT. Full variable domain (remainder filled in from reference TRBV2 and TRBJ2-3): EPEVTQTPSHQVTQMGQEVILRCVPISNHLYFYWYRQILGQKVEFLVSFYNNEISEKSEIFDDQFSVERPDGSNFTLKIRSTKLEDSAMYFCASSARGRTDTQYFGPGTRLTVL.

The genes are TRBV7-9 and TRBJ2-7, with TRBD1 matching over 8 bases. Germline CDR1 SEHNR, CDR2 FQNEAQ (reference sequence). V gave up 1 base and J gave up 5 bases; unmatched junction bases: 10. CDR3 length: 16 amino acids. The CDR3 nucleotides are TGTGCCAGCAGCTTAGGAACAGGGGGTGATGGTAACGAGCAGTACTTC. This sequence encodes CASSLGTGGDGNEQYF.

J is TRBJ2-7 and V is TRBV27; 8 bases map to TRBD2. Germline lookup yields CDR1 MNHEY and CDR2 SMNVEV (reference sequence). Trimming at V came to 5 bases and at J to 3 bases, leaving 9 bases not matched to a gene. CDR3 length equals 15 residues. CDR3 residues: CASSPPTAGDYEQYF. CDR3 DNA sequence: TGTGCCAGCAGTCCCCCGACAGCGGGGGACTACGAGCAGTACTTC.

V and J are TRBV5-1 and TRBJ1-2; D remains ambiguous. Germline CDR1 and CDR2: SGHRS and YFSETQ. The CDR3 runs 13 residues. Trimming pared 4 bases from V and 5 bases from J, leaving 12 bases between. The CDR3 sequence: CASSRQELYGYTF. The CDR3 DNA sequence: TGCGCCAGCAGCCGTCAGGAATTGTATGGCTACACCTTC.

The J gene is TRBJ2-7, the V gene TRBV5-1; TRBD1 is a possible D gene (6 bases). Trimming stripped 2 bases from V and 5 bases from J, with 29 bases between. The CDR3 is 19 amino acids. The germline CDR1 and CDR2 sequences are SGHRS and YFSETQ. DNA for the CDR3: TGCGCCAGCAGCTTCCCTGGGGGCTCTGGCGGTACTTTGGGCCACGAGCAGTACTTC. Translating gives CASSFPGGSGGTLGHEQYF.

The genes are TRBV4-3 and TRBJ2-1; 7 nucleotides match TRBD2. The germline gives CDR1 LGHNA, CDR2 YSLEER. This CDR3 contains 16 residues. J was trimmed by 7 bases and V by 0 bases; bases with no gene match: 9. Written as DNA, the CDR3 is TGCGCCAGCAGCCAAGATTCGCGGGAGATAAGAAATGAGCAGTTCTTC. This encodes CASSQDSREIRNEQFF.

The chain carries TRBV6-5 and TRBJ1-2; possibly TRBD1 for D (6 bases). Germline V gives CDR1 MNHEY, CDR2 SVGAGI. The CDR3 runs to 13 residues. Trimming removed 6 bases from V and 2 bases from J, with 10 bases in between. The CDR3 here is CASSRDTNYGYTF. CDR3 bases: TGTGCCAGCAGCCGGGACACGAACTATGGCTACACCTTC.

V usage is TRBV5-1 and J usage is TRBJ2-3, with TRBD1 matching 7 bases. V shed 1 base and J 4 bases; nucleotides not matched to a gene: 3. This CDR3 comprises 14 residues. The germline V gene encodes CDR1 SGHRS and CDR2 YFSETQ. CDR3 bases: TGCGCCAGCAGCTTGCCCCAGGGGGCAGATACGCAGTATTTT. Translation gives CASSLPQGADTQYF.

Notes on this clone: This sample includes further DNA sequences coding for the same CDR3. CDR3 loop: CASSPPSRAGNTIYF. The CDR3 coding sequence is TGTGCCAGCTCACCACCCTCGCGTGCTGGAAACACCATATATTTT. The chain carries TRBV18 and TRBJ1-3; D remains ambiguous. This CDR3 is 15 amino acids long. Between the trimmed V and J ends, which lost 0 bases and 2 bases, there was a span of 8 bases. CDR1 and CDR2 (germline): KGHSH, LQKENI.

The chain is built from TRBV4-1 and TRBJ1-1; weak D call: TRBD1 (6 bases). Trimming stripped 3 bases from V and 3 bases from J, with 14 bases between. Germline CDR1 is MGHRA and CDR2 is YSYEKL. The CDR3 extends over 15 amino acids. The CDR3 DNA reads TGCGCCAGCAGCCAGACAGGACCAGGGGACACTGAAGCTTTCTTT. This encodes CASSQTGPGDTEAFF.

The chain recombines TRBV5-1 with TRBJ2-1; D remains unclear. The CDR3 contains 15 residues. The germline gives CDR1 SGHRS, CDR2 YFSETQ. V lost 1 base to trimming and J lost 5 bases, with 13 bases between them. CDR3 sequence reads: CASSLRAAKDNEQFF. The CDR3 DNA reads TGCGCCAGCAGCTTGAGGGCAGCGAAGGACAATGAGCAGTTCTTC.

The rearrangement joins TRBV28 to TRBJ2-5; D gene unclear. Trimming pared 5 bases from V and 5 bases from J, leaving 12 bases between. CDR1 and CDR2 (germline): MDHEN, SYDVKM. This CDR3 is built from 13 residues. CDR3 bases: TGTGCCAGCAGTACAACAAACCGGGAGACCCAGTACTTC. This translates into CASSTTNRETQYF.

The rearrangement joins TRBV14 to TRBJ2-7; the D gene is possibly TRBD2 (5 bases). Between the trimmed V and J ends, which lost 1 base and 7 bases, there was a span of 14 bases. The CDR3 runs to 14 residues. Looked up from germline, CDR1 is SGHDN and CDR2 is FVKESK. The DNA for the CDR3 is TGTGCCAGCAGCCAAGTTGGAGGCGGGCTTGAGCAGTACTTC. This translates into CASSQVGGGLEQYF.

This chain links TRBV7-2 with TRBJ2-1; 7 bases fit TRBD2. V lost 0 bases, J lost 9 bases, and 8 bases stayed unmatched. CDR1 is SGHTA and CDR2 is FQGNSA in the germline V gene. This CDR3 contains 15 residues. Here the CDR3 reads CASSLAPGLEVEQFF. Written as DNA, the CDR3 is TGTGCCAGCAGCTTAGCGCCTGGACTAGAGGTTGAGCAGTTCTTC. The full variable domain, its missing parts supplied by reference TRBV7-2 and TRBJ2-1, is GAGVSQSPSNKVTEKGKDVELRCDPISGHTALYWYRQSLGQGLEFLIYFQGNSAPDKSGLPSDRFSAERTGGSVSTLTIQRTQQEDSAVYLCASSLAPGLEVEQFFGPGTRLTVL.

This sequence joins TRBV2 and TRBJ2-3, with D possibly matching TRBD2 (5 bases). V lost 6 bases and J lost 4, with 11 bases in between. Germline values: CDR1 SNHLY, CDR2 FYNNEI. CDR3 length: 13 amino acids. CDR3 DNA: TGTGCCAGCAGCCGGAATAGCGCAGATACGCAGTATTTT. Its translation is CASSRNSADTQYF.

In DNA form, the CDR3 reads TGCAGCGTTGATCGGCTAGCGGGCCATGAGCAGTTCTTC. It translates to CSVDRLAGHEQFF. The rearrangement uses TRBV29-1 and TRBJ2-1; 8 positions match TRBD2. CDR1 is SQVTM, CDR2 ANQGSEA, per germline. The ends lost 3 bases at V and 8 bases at J; junction bases unmatched: 6. This CDR3 has 13 residues.

V is TRBV19 and J is TRBJ2-2; 8 bases are shared with TRBD1. The length of the CDR3 is 20 residues. J lost 6 bases, V lost 2 bases, and 20 bases had no gene match. Germline-derived CDR1 and CDR2 are LNHDA and SQIVND (reference sequence). CDR3 protein: CASSIFDRGYSPSEAGELFF. Written as DNA, the CDR3 is TGTGCCAGTAGTATATTCGACAGGGGCTACTCCCCATCCGAAGCCGGGGAGCTGTTTTTT.

The genes are TRBV30 and TRBJ2-3; D gene unclear. From germline, CDR1 is GTSNPN and CDR2 SVGIG (reference sequence). This CDR3 region has 12 residues. Between the trimmed V and J ends, which lost 4 bases and 12 bases, there was a span of 17 bases. CDR3 amino acids: CAWNKDVATQYF. The DNA of the CDR3 is TGTGCCTGGAACAAGGACGTAGCTACCCAGTATTTT.

This clone was seen just once. The chain carries TRBV19 and TRBJ2-4; TRBD1 agrees at 9 bases. The CDR3 sequence is 15 residues long. Germline-derived CDR1 and CDR2 are LNHDA and SQIVND (reference sequence). V gave up 6 bases and J gave up 3 bases; unmatched junction bases: 6. Here the CDR3 reads CASSPGTGYKNIQYF. CDR3 DNA: TGTGCCAGTAGCCCCGGGACAGGGTACAAAAACATTCAGTACTTC.

This clone was observed once. The chain employs TRBV5-4 and TRBJ2-7; 9 bases fit TRBD1. V lost 1 base, J lost 7 bases, and 9 bases stayed unmatched. The CDR3 has 15 residues. The germline gives CDR1 SGHNT, CDR2 YYREEE (reference sequence). The CDR3: CASSLPGQGGAEQYF. In DNA form, the CDR3 reads TGTGCCAGCAGCTTGCCGGGACAGGGTGGCGCGGAGCAGTACTTC. Together with reference TRBV5-4 and TRBJ2-7, the CDR3 gives the full variable domain: ETGVTQSPTHLIKTRGQQVTLRCSSQSGHNTVSWYQQALGQGPQFIFQYYREEENGRGNFPPRFSGLQFPNYSSELNVNALELDDSALYLCASSLPGQGGAEQYFGPGTRLTVT.

This chain links TRBV10-3 with TRBJ1-2; D may be TRBD1 (6 bases). Germline loops: CDR1 ENHRY, CDR2 SYGVKD. The V gene lost 1 base and the J gene lost 8 bases, with 11 bases spanning the gap. The CDR3 has 13 amino acids. The CDR3 DNA follows: TGTGCCATCAGTGAGTTAGGGGGGAGAGGCTACACCTTC. It is translated as CAISELGGRGYTF.